This TCR beta chain came from a study of blood T cell repertoires in COVID-19. Germline V gives CDR1 SGHAT, CDR2 FQNNGV. The CDR3 runs 12 residues. About this clone itself: A junction boundary mismatches the germline segment, possibly from a read error.

The data were produced by immunoSEQ multiplex PCR, yet TCRdb's version contains in-frame clones alone and is incomplete. The top ten clones hold roughly 8.9% of a sample with roughly 22,000 clones, 82% of them seen once. Specimen: peripheral blood. The chain is built from TRBV11-2 and TRBJ2-7; D gene unclear. The TCR originated in a human donor in a cohort sampled during active COVID-19. CDR3 DNA sequence: TGTGCCAGCAGCTTAGTCTCGACTGTCCTAAACTTC. This sequence encodes CASSLVSTVLNF.